This T cell receptor (beta chain) was observed in a study of CD8 T cells in Susac syndrome. Study outcomes and limitations: That the number of individuals in its TCR sequencing and HLA analysis was relatively small was acknowledged by the study.

TCR beta sequencing covered blood CD8+ and CD4+ T cells. Healthy donors were controls matched for age and sex. Random hexamers were used to reverse transcribe about 0.5 to 1 ug of RNA. Amplification of TCR beta CDR3 by immunoSEQ multiplex PCR spanned 54 Vbeta and 13 Jbeta. In TCRdb, the immunoSEQ multiplex PCR reads were re-called with MiXCR into one record per CDR3 protein. The sample has 130,000 to 150,000 distinct CDR3 sequences, approximately 93% seen once. Points on this clonotype: As yet, its antigen is unknown.

Germline loops: CDR1 DFQATT, CDR2 SNEGSKA (reference sequence). The CDR3 totals 14 residues. J lost 4 bases, V lost 2 bases, and 5 bases had no gene match. The V call is TRBV20-1, the J call TRBJ2-7; 10 bases are a match to TRBD1. Sequencing was carried out using CD4+ T cells from PBMCs. This receptor was taken from a human donor in good health. The CDR3 here is CSARRQGAGYEQYF. In DNA, the CDR3 is TGCAGTGCTAGAAGACAGGGGGCCGGATACGAGCAGTACTTC.